The 11 T cell receptor beta chains given below trace back to one sample, sequenced in a study of human T cells and chemical hapten exposure. The time point is: patch test 3, about 24 weeks after DPC sensitization. Treatment denoted: therapeutic diphenylcyclopropenone sensitization with weekly scalp DPC. TCRdb re-called the RACE reads through MiXCR, storing one row per CDR3 protein. The profile covers roughly 100,000 distinct CDR3 sequences, with less than 40% appearing a single time and less than 3% taken by the ten largest. This specimen was whole blood, taken in connection with sensitization to the hapten diphenylcyclopropenone (DPC). These receptors came from a man aged 40-50 years with alopecia areata. Some clones in this sample may be carry-over from other donors' samples.

The V call is TRBV12-3 or TRBV12-4, the J call TRBJ2-5; 7 bases line up with TRBD2. The CDR3 runs 14 residues. The junction had 5 bases not matched to a gene; V was cut back by 5 bases and J by 2 bases. For the CDR3, the DNA is TGTGCCAGCAGTCGGGACTATGCGCAAGAGACCCAGTACTTC. Translating it yields CASSRDYAQETQYF.

This chain's CDR3 is CASSLGTPLAKNIQYF. CDR3 coding DNA: TGTGCCAGCAGCCTTGGGACTCCTCTAGCCAAAAACATTCAGTACTTC. The chain links TRBV12-3 or TRBV12-4 to TRBJ2-4; D might be TRBD2 (6 bases). The V gene lost 6 bases and the J gene lost 0 bases, with 15 bases spanning the gap. The CDR3 contains 16 residues.

This clonotype was seen a handful of times. V and J are TRBV3-1 and TRBJ2-1; possible D gene TRBD1, 7 bases. There are 16 residues in the CDR3. The germline V and J ends were trimmed by 2 bases and 5 bases, with 16 bases remaining between them. Germline V gene sequence: CDR1 LGHDT, CDR2 YNNKEL (reference sequence). In DNA form, the CDR3 reads TGTGCCAGCAGCCAATTTCAGGGGGGTCGAAACAATGAGCAGTTCTTC. Its translation is CASSQFQGGRNNEQFF.

The gene calls are TRBV6-6 and TRBJ1-4; D is undetermined. V was cut by 9 bases and J by 0 bases, with 8 bases left in between. Germline loops: CDR1 MNHNY, CDR2 SVGAGI (reference sequence). The CDR3 is 13 residues long. The CDR3 nucleotides are TGTGCCAGTTTGGACGCAACTAATGAAAAACTGTTTTTT. Its translation: CASLDATNEKLFF.

This chain joins TRBV29-1 and TRBJ2-7; 11 nucleotides match TRBD2. Germline trimming cut 3 bases from V and 11 bases from J; bases unmatched to any gene: 12. The CDR3 length is 14 residues. The V gene's germline CDR1 is SQVTM and CDR2 ANQGSEA. CDR3 loop: CSVESQRGLAVKYF. The DNA of the CDR3 is TGCAGCGTTGAGAGTCAGCGGGGACTAGCGGTGAAGTACTTC.

The rearrangement links TRBV3-1 to TRBJ2-2; 7 positions match TRBD1. V shed 6 bases, J shed 3 bases, and the junction held 4 bases outside the gene matches. Germline V lookup: CDR1 LGHDT, CDR2 YNNKEL (reference sequence). The CDR3 consists of 14 residues. For the CDR3, the DNA is TGTGCCAGCAGGTCTGGGACAGACACCGGGGAGCTGTTTTTT. Its protein product is CASRSGTDTGELFF.

The V and J genes are TRBV24-1 and TRBJ2-3; D is possibly TRBD1 (6 bases). The CDR3 runs to 18 residues. V was pared by 4 bases and J by 0 bases, with 19 bases between. Germline CDR1 is KGHDR and CDR2 is SFDVKD. CDR3 sequence reads: CATSDRSPRGGSTDTQYF. The CDR3 DNA is TGTGCCACCAGTGACCGGTCCCCCAGGGGCGGGAGCACAGATACGCAGTATTTT.

A few counts support this clonotype. The rearrangement joins TRBV11-2 to TRBJ2-1; no clear D. The CDR3 length is 15 residues. With 5 bases removed from V and 0 bases from J, the gap between germline ends came to 11 bases. The germline gives CDR1 SGHAT, CDR2 FQNNGV. The CDR3 reads CASSRVVSSYNEQFF. DNA for the CDR3: TGTGCCAGCAGCCGCGTAGTGAGCTCCTACAATGAGCAGTTCTTC. Supplemented by reference TRBV11-2 and TRBJ2-1, the full variable domain reads EAGVAQSPRYKIIEKRQSVAFWCNPISGHATLYWYQQILGQGPKLLIQFQNNGVVDDSQLPKDRFSAERLKGVDSTLKIQPAKLEDSAVYLCASSRVVSSYNEQFFGPGTRLTVL.

The chain employs TRBV5-1 and TRBJ2-1, with a possible D match to TRBD1 (6 bases). CDR1 and CDR2 (germline): SGHRS, YFSETQ. V gave up 0 bases and J gave up 5 bases, with 9 bases separating them. This CDR3 region has 14 residues. CDR3 nucleotides: TGCGCCAGCAGCTTGGCAGGGGCGGACAATGAGCAGTTCTTC. Its protein is CASSLAGADNEQFF.

The genes are TRBV6-5 and TRBJ2-3; possible D gene TRBD2, 6 bases. This CDR3 has 14 amino acids. Trimming took 2 bases from V and 5 from J, leaving 11 bases between them. The germline V gene has CDR1 MNHEY and CDR2 SVGAGI. CDR3 region: CASSYAGSGDTQYF. CDR3 nucleotide sequence: TGTGCCAGCAGTTACGCCGGGAGTGGAGATACGCAGTATTTT.

This clonotype was observed a handful of times. This chain joins TRBV6-2 or TRBV6-3 and TRBJ2-7, with unresolved D. This CDR3 region has 14 residues. Germline loops: CDR1 MNHEY, CDR2 SVGEGT. V was shortened by 2 bases and J by 0 bases, with 8 bases between the two germline ends. The chain's CDR3 is CASSYQRTSYEQYV. CDR3 nucleotides: TGTGCCAGCAGTTACCAACGGACCTCCTACGAGCAGTACGTC.